Listed below are T cell receptor beta chains from one sample, sequenced in a study of metastatic and nonmetastatic thyroid tumors. With MiXCR, TCRdb reprocessed the PCR reads. The sample has 35,000 to 55,000 clones; 3.2% are singletons. What was sequenced was blood. All receptors come from a female donor with papillary thyroid cancer or a benign thyroid nodule (not recorded which). Some clones in this sample may be carry-over from other donors' samples. CDR3s leave out the opening cysteine and the closing phenylalanine or tryptophan. Expanded clones get a size class; other rows say once, few or many, or leave the size out.

clone size,V gene,CDR3 protein
few,TRBV6-2/TRBV6-3,ASTGTDNTEAF
few,TRBV28,ASSEQGANQPQH
.,TRBV4-3,ASSQSYTREPRNEQF
many,TRBV20-1,SATGLAGGLPYEQY
.,TRBV20-1,SARGVSSYEQY
.,TRBV6-2/TRBV6-3,ACIYSLGGGPRVQY
many,TRBV10-3,AISDLRQGHSGANVLT
many,TRBV28,ASSSLYPGTSSSYNEQF
many,TRBV7-8,ASSLAGGYNEQF
many,TRBV30,AWRPLSRVSYNEQF
.,TRBV28,ASSDRALWNTIY
.,TRBV7-2,ASSLSQTNTGELF
few,TRBV7-9,ASSGRQGVGTEAF
many,TRBV7-8,ASSLGGPGLSF
few,TRBV28,ASRHGTGLEAF
medium-sized,TRBV11-3,ASSLTGANVLT
.,TRBV7-8,ASSSGTAHSGANVLT
few,TRBV9,ASSVDAGALAVRGYT
medium-sized,TRBV20-1,SARDEGPKVSGYT
.,TRBV6-5,ASSWDRGDQPQH
.,TRBV11-2,ASSLERASYEQY
.,TRBV11-3,ASSLDIGGADNEQF
many,TRBV18,ASSPQGATEAF
.,TRBV12-3/TRBV12-4,ASSSDRADQPQH
many,TRBV10-3,AISALDRDGYT
few,TRBV12-3/TRBV12-4,ASSVGGGTDTQY
few,TRBV6-1,ASSEQGGGTGELF